These T cell receptor beta chains were read from a single sample in a study of monozygotic twins with inflammatory bowel disease. TCRdb reanalyzed the 5' RACE reads, giving one entry per CDR3 protein sequence and no DNA. The listing contains about 41,000 distinct CDR3 sequences. The specimen was blood. Receptors were obtained from a human donor with ulcerative colitis or Crohn's disease, or a healthy co-twin of an affected twin (not recorded which). Both conserved end residues are part of each CDR3.

J gene	V gene	CDR3 protein
TRBJ2-7	TRBV5-1	CASSLSGAPDRAEQYF
TRBJ2-5	TRBV6-1	CASRAGGTYQETQYF
TRBJ2-3	TRBV18	CASSPGQSTDTQYF
TRBJ2-1	TRBV6-2/TRBV6-3	CASRLNPGLAGNEQFF
TRBJ2-3	TRBV10-3	CAISEKTYTDTQYF
TRBJ1-1	TRBV6-2/TRBV6-3	CASSYYGANTEAFF
TRBJ1-2	TRBV20-1	CSARSPDTNYGYTF
TRBJ2-1	TRBV20-1	CSASGTIVYREQFF
TRBJ1-1	TRBV27	CASSPDRGRWDTEAFF
TRBJ1-1	TRBV6-6	CASQVTGRGRAFF
TRBJ2-2	TRBV11-1	CASSLNRQYAGELFF
TRBJ1-2	TRBV12-3/TRBV12-4	CASNTGASNYGYTF
TRBJ2-7	TRBV20-1	CSARKTSGRLDEQYF
TRBJ1-1	TRBV12-3/TRBV12-4	CASSLAHEAFF
TRBJ2-3	TRBV20-1	CSAREFGGGRTDTQYF
TRBJ2-7	TRBV18	CASSPPVNDYEQYF
TRBJ2-7	TRBV19	CASSKEGLEQYF
TRBJ1-1	TRBV13	CASSRMTGMNTEAFF
TRBJ1-3	TRBV6-6	CASRPPGNTIYF
TRBJ2-5	TRBV5-1	CASTPLQGQETQYF
TRBJ2-7	TRBV18	CASSPPGLADYEQYF
TRBJ2-1	TRBV5-4	CASRMITGTIKNEQFF
TRBJ2-5	TRBV28	CASSLSAGAQETQYF
TRBJ2-1	TRBV20-1	CSATPLDGRWNEQFF
TRBJ1-4	TRBV2	CASSEWGGGEKLFF
TRBJ2-5	TRBV28	CASSSSSGALGAQYF